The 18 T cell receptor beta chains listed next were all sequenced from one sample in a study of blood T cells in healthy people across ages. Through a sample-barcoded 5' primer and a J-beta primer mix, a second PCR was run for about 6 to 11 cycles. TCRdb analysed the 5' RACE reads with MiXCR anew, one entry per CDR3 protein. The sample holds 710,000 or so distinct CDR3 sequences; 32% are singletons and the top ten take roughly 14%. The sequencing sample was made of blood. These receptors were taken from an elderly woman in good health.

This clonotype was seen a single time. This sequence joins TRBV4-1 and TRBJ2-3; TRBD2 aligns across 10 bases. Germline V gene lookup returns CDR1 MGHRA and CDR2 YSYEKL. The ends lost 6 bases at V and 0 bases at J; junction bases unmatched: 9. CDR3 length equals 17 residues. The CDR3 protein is CASRTYGLADSTDTQYF. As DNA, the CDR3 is TGCGCCAGCAGGACCTATGGACTAGCGGATAGCACAGATACGCAGTATTTT.

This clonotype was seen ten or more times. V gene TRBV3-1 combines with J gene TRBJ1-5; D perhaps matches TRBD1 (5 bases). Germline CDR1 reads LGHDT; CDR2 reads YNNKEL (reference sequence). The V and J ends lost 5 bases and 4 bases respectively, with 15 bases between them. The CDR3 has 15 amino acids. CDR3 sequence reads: CASSVDTRENQPQHF. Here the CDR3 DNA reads TGTGCCAGCAGCGTGGACACCAGGGAAAATCAGCCCCAGCATTTT.

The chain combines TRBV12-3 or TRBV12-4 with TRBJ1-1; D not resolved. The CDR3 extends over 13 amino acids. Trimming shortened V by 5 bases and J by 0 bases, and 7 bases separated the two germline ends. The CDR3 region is CASSREMNTEAFF. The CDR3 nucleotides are TGTGCCAGCAGTAGGGAGATGAACACTGAAGCTTTCTTT.

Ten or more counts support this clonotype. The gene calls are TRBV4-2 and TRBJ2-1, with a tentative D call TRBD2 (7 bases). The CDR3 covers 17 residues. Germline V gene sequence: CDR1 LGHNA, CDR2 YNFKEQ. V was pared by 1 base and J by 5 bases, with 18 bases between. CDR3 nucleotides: TGTGCCAGCAGCCAAGTGGGAGGGGGGGGGTTGGACAATGAGCAGTTCTTC. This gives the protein CASSQVGGGGLDNEQFF.

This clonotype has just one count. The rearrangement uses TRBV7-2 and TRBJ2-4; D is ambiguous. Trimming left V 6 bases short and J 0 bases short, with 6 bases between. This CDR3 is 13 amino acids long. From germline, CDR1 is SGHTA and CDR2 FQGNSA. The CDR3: CASSLTAKNIQYF. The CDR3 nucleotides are TGTGCCAGCAGTTTGACAGCCAAAAACATTCAGTACTTC.

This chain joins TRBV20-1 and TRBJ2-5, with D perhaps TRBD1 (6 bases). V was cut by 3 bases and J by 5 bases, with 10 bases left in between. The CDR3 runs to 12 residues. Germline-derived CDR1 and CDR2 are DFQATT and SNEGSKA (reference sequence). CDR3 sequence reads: CSASGQGETQYF. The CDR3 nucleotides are TGCAGTGCTAGTGGGCAGGGGGAGACCCAGTACTTC.

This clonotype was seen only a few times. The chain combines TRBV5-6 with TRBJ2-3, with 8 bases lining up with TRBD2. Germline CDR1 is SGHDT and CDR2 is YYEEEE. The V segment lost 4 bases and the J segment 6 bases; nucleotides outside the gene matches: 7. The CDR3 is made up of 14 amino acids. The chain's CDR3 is CASSQTSATDTQYF. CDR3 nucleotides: TGTGCCAGCAGCCAGACTAGCGCCACGGATACGCAGTATTTT.

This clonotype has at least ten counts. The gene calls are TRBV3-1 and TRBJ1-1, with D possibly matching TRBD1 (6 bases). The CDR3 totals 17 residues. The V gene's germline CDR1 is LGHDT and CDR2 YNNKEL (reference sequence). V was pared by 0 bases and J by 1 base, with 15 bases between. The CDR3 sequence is CASSQDLWGAKNTEAFF. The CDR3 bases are TGTGCCAGCAGCCAAGACTTGTGGGGGGCGAAGAACACTGAAGCTTTCTTT.

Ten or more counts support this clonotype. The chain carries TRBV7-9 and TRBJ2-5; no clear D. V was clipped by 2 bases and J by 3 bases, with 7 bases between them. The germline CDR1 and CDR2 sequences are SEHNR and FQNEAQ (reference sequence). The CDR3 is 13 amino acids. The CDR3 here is CASSLYPKETQYF. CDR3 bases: TGTGCCAGCAGCTTATACCCAAAAGAGACCCAGTACTTC.

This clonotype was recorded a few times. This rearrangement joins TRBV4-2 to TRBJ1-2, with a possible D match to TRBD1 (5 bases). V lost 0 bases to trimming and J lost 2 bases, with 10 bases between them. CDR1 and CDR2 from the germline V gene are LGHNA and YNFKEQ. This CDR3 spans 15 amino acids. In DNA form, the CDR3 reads TGTGCCAGCAGCCAAGATGCGACAGAAAACTATGGCTACACCTTC. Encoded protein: CASSQDATENYGYTF.

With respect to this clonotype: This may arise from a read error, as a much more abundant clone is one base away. CDR3 region: CASSSQGGLTDTRYF. The CDR3 nucleotides are TGTGCCAGCAGCTCCCAGGGGGGCCTGACAGATACGCGGTATTTT. The chain carries TRBV7-2 and TRBJ2-3; tentative D call: TRBD1 (7 bases). CDR1 and CDR2 from the germline V gene are SGHTA and FQGNSA. This CDR3 is built from 15 residues.

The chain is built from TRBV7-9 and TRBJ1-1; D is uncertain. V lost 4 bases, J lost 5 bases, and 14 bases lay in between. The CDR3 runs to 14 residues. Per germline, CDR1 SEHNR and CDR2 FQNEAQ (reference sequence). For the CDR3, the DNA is TGTGCCAGCAGCTCCCCGGGTGGGATAACTGAAGCTTTCTTT. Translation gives CASSSPGGITEAFF. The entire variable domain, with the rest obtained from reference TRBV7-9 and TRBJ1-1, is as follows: DTGVSQNPRHKITKRGQNVTFRCDPISEHNRLYWYRQTLGQGPEFLTYFQNEAQLEKSRLLSDRFSAERPKGSFSTLEIQRTEQGDSAMYLCASSSPGGITEAFFGQGTRLTVV.

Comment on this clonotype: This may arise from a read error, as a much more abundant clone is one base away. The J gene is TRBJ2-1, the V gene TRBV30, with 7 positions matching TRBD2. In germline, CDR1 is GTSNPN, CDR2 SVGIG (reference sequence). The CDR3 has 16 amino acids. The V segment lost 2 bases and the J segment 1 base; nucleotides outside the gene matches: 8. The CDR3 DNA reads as TGTGCCTGGAGTCCACTAGCGCCTTTATCCTACAATGAGCAGTTCTTC. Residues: CAWSPLAPLSYNEQFF.

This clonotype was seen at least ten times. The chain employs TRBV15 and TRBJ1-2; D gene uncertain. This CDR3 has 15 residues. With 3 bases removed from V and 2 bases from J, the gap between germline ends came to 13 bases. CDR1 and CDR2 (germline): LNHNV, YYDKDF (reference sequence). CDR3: CATSSAGPGNYGYTF. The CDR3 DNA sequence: TGTGCCACCAGCAGCGCCGGGCCTGGGAACTATGGCTACACCTTC.

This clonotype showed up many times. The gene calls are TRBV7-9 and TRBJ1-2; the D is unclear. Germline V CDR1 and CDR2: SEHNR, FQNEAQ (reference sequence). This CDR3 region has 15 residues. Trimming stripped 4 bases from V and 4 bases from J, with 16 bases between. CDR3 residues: CASSSGGPRLYGYTF. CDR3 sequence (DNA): TGTGCCAGCAGCTCTGGAGGGCCCCGTCTCTATGGCTACACCTTC.

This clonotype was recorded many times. The chain's CDR3 is CASSPGGGRFSNQPQHF. CDR3 DNA sequence: TGTGCCAGCAGCCCCGGGGGTGGGAGATTTAGCAATCAGCCCCAGCATTTT. The chain employs TRBV9 and TRBJ1-5; possible D gene TRBD1, 5 bases. Germline CDR1 is SGDLS and CDR2 is YYNGEE. Trimming took off 4 bases at V and 0 bases at J, with 17 bases between the two ends. CDR3 size: 17 residues.

This chain's CDR3 is CASSPLWRGGGDTQYF. CDR3 nucleotide sequence: TGTGCCAGCAGCCCTCTTTGGCGGGGGGGCGGAGATACGCAGTATTTT. The chain joins TRBV7-2 to TRBJ2-3; TRBD2 matches 9 bases. The CDR3 is made up of 16 amino acids. Germline CDR1 SGHTA, CDR2 FQGNSA. Trimming cost V 5 bases and J 5 bases; bases outside gene matches: 11.

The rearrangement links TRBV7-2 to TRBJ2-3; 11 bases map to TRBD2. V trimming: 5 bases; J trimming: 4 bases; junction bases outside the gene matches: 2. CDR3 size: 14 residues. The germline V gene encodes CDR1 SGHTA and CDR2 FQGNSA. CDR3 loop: CASSRGLAADTQYF. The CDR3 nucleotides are TGTGCCAGCAGCCGGGGACTAGCGGCAGATACGCAGTATTTT.